This TCR beta chain was identified in a study of tumor-infiltrating lymphocytes in glioblastoma multiforme. Study-wide points: Detected clone frequencies may not reflect cell counts, being RNA-based. Only one glioblastoma patient had TCR and mutation analysis.

This clonotype was seen repeatedly, ten times or more. The antigen is not known. CDR1 DFQATT and CDR2 SNEGSKA come from the germline V gene (reference sequence). Trimming took off 0 bases at V and 4 bases at J, with 12 bases between the two ends. There are 15 residues in the CDR3. TCRB libraries came from RNA via three nested multiplex PCR rounds. Input was approximately 0.5 ug total RNA, reverse-transcribed with a C-beta primer. These TCRB libraries lack any described unique molecular identifiers. TCRdb re-analysed the multiplex PCR reads in MiXCR, keeping a single row per CDR3 protein. In the table there are around 30,000 distinct CDR3 sequences, about 64% of which are singletons.

The receptor was derived from a male donor with glioblastoma. The chain joins TRBV20-1 to TRBJ2-2; D is uncertain. Sequencing was performed on brain tumor tissue. This chain's CDR3 is CSARDSARRTGELFF. The CDR3 bases are TGCAGTGCTAGAGATTCAGCTCGTCGCACCGGGGAGCTGTTTTTT.